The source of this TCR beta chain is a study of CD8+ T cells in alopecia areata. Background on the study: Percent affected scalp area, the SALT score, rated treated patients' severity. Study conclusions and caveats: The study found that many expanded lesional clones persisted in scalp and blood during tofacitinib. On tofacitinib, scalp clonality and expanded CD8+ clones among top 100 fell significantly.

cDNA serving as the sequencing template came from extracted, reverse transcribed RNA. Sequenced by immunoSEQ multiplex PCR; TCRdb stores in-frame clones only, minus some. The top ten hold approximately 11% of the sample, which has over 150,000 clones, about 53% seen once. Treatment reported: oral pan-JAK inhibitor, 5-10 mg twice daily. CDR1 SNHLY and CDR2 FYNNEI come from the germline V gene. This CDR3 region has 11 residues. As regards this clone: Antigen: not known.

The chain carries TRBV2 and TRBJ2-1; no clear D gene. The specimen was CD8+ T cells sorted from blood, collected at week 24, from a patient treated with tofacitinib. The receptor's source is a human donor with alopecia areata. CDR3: CATHAGGEQFF. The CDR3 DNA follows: TGTGCTACGCACGCCGGCGGTGAGCAGTTCTTC.